These T cell receptor beta chains were read from a single sample in a study of blood T cell repertoires in COVID-19. The assay was immunoSEQ multiplex PCR, and TCRdb's table has in-frame clones only and misses some. The sample shows fewer than 300,000 clones, approximately 85% of them seen only once. Specimen: peripheral blood. These receptor sequences come from a human donor in a cohort sampled during active COVID-19. CDR3s include the opening cysteine and the closing phenylalanine or tryptophan. A D gene is named only where the DNA matches it firmly. Not all rows give a size; the values are once, few, many and, for expanded clones, a class.

cdr3_nt: TGTGCCAGCAGCACAATTGCCCCTCCAATCTCCTACGAGCAGTACTTC; cdr3_aa: CASSTIAPPISYEQYF; d_call: .; j_call: TRBJ2-7; v_call: TRBV28; clone_size: .
cdr3_nt: TGTGCCAGCAGCGCCCGGGACAGGGCTAATTCACCCCTCCACTTT; cdr3_aa: CASSARDRANSPLHF; d_call: TRBD1; j_call: TRBJ1-6; v_call: TRBV9; clone_size: few
cdr3_nt: TGTGCCAGCAGCGCGGGACTAGCGGCACAAGAGACCCAGTACTTC; cdr3_aa: CASSAGLAAQETQYF; d_call: TRBD2; j_call: TRBJ2-5; v_call: TRBV9; clone_size: .
cdr3_nt: TGTGCCAGCAGCCAAGATCCCGGGACAGCTTACAATGAGCAGTTCTTC; cdr3_aa: CASSQDPGTAYNEQFF; d_call: TRBD1; j_call: TRBJ2-1; v_call: TRBV14; clone_size: .
cdr3_nt: TGTGCCACCACCCGGGACAGGGCGGCTGGAAACACCATATATTTT; cdr3_aa: CATTRDRAAGNTIYF; d_call: TRBD1; j_call: TRBJ1-3; v_call: TRBV15; clone_size: .
cdr3_nt: TGTGCCAGCAGCTTAGGTCCGCCCGGGACACAGACAGATACGCAGTATTTT; cdr3_aa: CASSLGPPGTQTDTQYF; d_call: .; j_call: TRBJ2-3; v_call: TRBV11-2; clone_size: .
cdr3_nt: TGTGCCAGCAGCCCCCGGGGGACGACGGCGCCTAACTATGGCTACACCTTC; cdr3_aa: CASSPRGTTAPNYGYTF; d_call: .; j_call: TRBJ1-2; v_call: TRBV7-9; clone_size: .
cdr3_nt: TGTGCCACCAGTGACCCGCCCGGGACAGGGCTGGCAGATACGCAGTATTTT; cdr3_aa: CATSDPPGTGLADTQYF; d_call: TRBD1; j_call: TRBJ2-3; v_call: TRBV24-1; clone_size: .
cdr3_nt: TGTGCCAGCAGCTTAGATCTGGGGACAGGGAGCCGGAATGAGCAGTTCTTC; cdr3_aa: CASSLDLGTGSRNEQFF; d_call: TRBD1; j_call: TRBJ2-1; v_call: TRBV11-2; clone_size: .
cdr3_nt: TGTGCCAGCAGTTTGGGGGGGGATACGCAGTATTTT; cdr3_aa: CASSLGGDTQYF; d_call: TRBD2; j_call: TRBJ2-3; v_call: TRBV28; clone_size: .
cdr3_nt: TGTGCCAGCTCTCTGGAGGCCGTTAACTATGGCTACACCTTC; cdr3_aa: CASSLEAVNYGYTF; d_call: .; j_call: TRBJ1-2; v_call: TRBV18; clone_size: .
cdr3_nt: TGTGCCAGCAGTTACTCCCGGCTAGCGGGAGCTGAGCAGTACTTC; cdr3_aa: CASSYSRLAGAEQYF; d_call: TRBD2; j_call: TRBJ2-7; v_call: TRBV6-2/TRBV6-3; clone_size: .
cdr3_nt: TGTGCCAGCAAGCCCTCTGGGGCCAACGTCCTGACTTTC; cdr3_aa: CASKPSGANVLTF; d_call: .; j_call: TRBJ2-6; v_call: TRBV3-1/TRBV3-2; clone_size: once
cdr3_nt: TGTGCCAGCAGCAAGGGGGGGCCGGCTAATGAAAAACTGTTTTTT; cdr3_aa: CASSKGGPANEKLFF; d_call: .; j_call: TRBJ1-4; v_call: TRBV7-9; clone_size: few
cdr3_nt: TGTGCCAGCAGTGCTCAGGACAGGGTTGTATCACCCCTCCACTTT; cdr3_aa: CASSAQDRVVSPLHF; d_call: TRBD1; j_call: TRBJ1-6; v_call: TRBV2; clone_size: .
cdr3_nt: TGTGCCAGCAGCACAAGGACTAGCAGTTACAATGAGCAGTTCTTC; cdr3_aa: CASSTRTSSYNEQFF; d_call: TRBD2; j_call: TRBJ2-1; v_call: TRBV3-1/TRBV3-2; clone_size: .
cdr3_nt: TGTGCCAGCAGTGAAGGAGGGACAGGGGTGTACGAGCAGTACTTC; cdr3_aa: CASSEGGTGVYEQYF; d_call: TRBD1; j_call: TRBJ2-7; v_call: TRBV6-1; clone_size: .
cdr3_nt: TGTGCCAGTAGTATCCTCCCTGGGACAGAGCGACGCAATGAGCAGTTCTTC; cdr3_aa: CASSILPGTERRNEQFF; d_call: TRBD1; j_call: TRBJ2-1; v_call: TRBV19; clone_size: .
cdr3_nt: TGTGCCAGCTCACCCAGGACAGGTGGGGCGAGCTATGGCTACACCTTC; cdr3_aa: CASSPRTGGASYGYTF; d_call: TRBD1; j_call: TRBJ1-2; v_call: TRBV18; clone_size: .
cdr3_nt: TGTGCCAGTATGTACTCCGGGACAGGGGGCGGCACCTTC; cdr3_aa: CASMYSGTGGGTF; d_call: TRBD1; j_call: TRBJ1-2; v_call: TRBV2; clone_size: few
cdr3_nt: TGTGCCAGCAGTTTACATAGGGGCATCGGTCAGCCCCAGCATTTT; cdr3_aa: CASSLHRGIGQPQHF; d_call: .; j_call: TRBJ1-5; v_call: TRBV28; clone_size: .
cdr3_nt: TGTGCCAGCAGCACCCGCGGGGATAGCAATCAGCCCCAGCATTTT; cdr3_aa: CASSTRGDSNQPQHF; d_call: .; j_call: TRBJ1-5; v_call: TRBV5-5; clone_size: .
cdr3_nt: TGTGCCAGCAGATCCTACAGCGGGAGTGACGAGCAGTACTTC; cdr3_aa: CASRSYSGSDEQYF; d_call: TRBD2; j_call: TRBJ2-7; v_call: TRBV5-8; clone_size: .
cdr3_nt: TGCAGCGTCAGGAACGGACAGTCCTACGAGCAGTACTTC; cdr3_aa: CSVRNGQSYEQYF; d_call: .; j_call: TRBJ2-7; v_call: TRBV29-1; clone_size: .
cdr3_nt: TGCAGCGTTGCCTCCGGCACTGAAGCTTTCTTT; cdr3_aa: CSVASGTEAFF; d_call: .; j_call: TRBJ1-1; v_call: TRBV29-1; clone_size: once
cdr3_nt: TGTGCCAGCAGCTTAGGAGGAGAAGGGAAGGCGTGGAGGAACTATGGCTACACCTTC; cdr3_aa: CASSLGGEGKAWRNYGYTF; d_call: .; j_call: TRBJ1-2; v_call: TRBV7-8; clone_size: .
cdr3_nt: TGTGCCAGCAGCTGGGGACTAGCGGGAGCTGAGCAGTTCTTC; cdr3_aa: CASSWGLAGAEQFF; d_call: TRBD2; j_call: TRBJ2-1; v_call: TRBV7-9; clone_size: .
cdr3_nt: TGTGCCAGTAGTATAGGCCCGGGCCTAGCGGGAGCGACGCAGTATTTT; cdr3_aa: CASSIGPGLAGATQYF; d_call: TRBD2; j_call: TRBJ2-3; v_call: TRBV19; clone_size: .
cdr3_nt: TGTGCCAGCAGTTTATTTCCAGGGAGGCATACCTACGAGCAGTACTTC; cdr3_aa: CASSLFPGRHTYEQYF; d_call: .; j_call: TRBJ2-7; v_call: TRBV28; clone_size: .
cdr3_nt: TGCGCCAGCAGCTTGAATTTGTTAGCTAGCGCTACCCCCGGGGAGCAGTACTTC; cdr3_aa: CASSLNLLASATPGEQYF; d_call: .; j_call: TRBJ2-7; v_call: TRBV5-1; clone_size: .
cdr3_nt: TGCAGTGCTAAGGGGGGGACTGAAGCTTTCTTT; cdr3_aa: CSAKGGTEAFF; d_call: .; j_call: TRBJ1-1; v_call: TRBV20-1; clone_size: .
cdr3_nt: TGTGCCTGGAGTGACGGTTCCGGGACTAGCGGGCCCATAGGGAACGAGCAGTACTTC; cdr3_aa: CAWSDGSGTSGPIGNEQYF; d_call: TRBD2; j_call: TRBJ2-7; v_call: TRBV30; clone_size: .
cdr3_nt: TGTGCCACCAGTGATGCTCGACAGGCCCAAGAGACCCAGTACTTC; cdr3_aa: CATSDARQAQETQYF; d_call: .; j_call: TRBJ2-5; v_call: TRBV24-1; clone_size: .
cdr3_nt: TGTGCCAGCGTACTAGCGCGCGAGGGGGGTGAGCAGTTCTTC; cdr3_aa: CASVLAREGGEQFF; d_call: .; j_call: TRBJ2-1; v_call: TRBV2; clone_size: few
cdr3_nt: TGTGCCAGCAGCCGGGATTATCAGCACAATGAGCAGTTCTTC; cdr3_aa: CASSRDYQHNEQFF; d_call: .; j_call: TRBJ2-1; v_call: TRBV11-2; clone_size: many
cdr3_nt: TGTGCCAGCAGACGGGTCAGGGCCTTGAACACTGAAGCTTTCTTT; cdr3_aa: CASRRVRALNTEAFF; d_call: .; j_call: TRBJ1-1; v_call: TRBV5-6; clone_size: .
cdr3_nt: TGTGCCAGCAGAGGGACAGTTGGTGGCTACACCTTC; cdr3_aa: CASRGTVGGYTF; d_call: TRBD1; j_call: TRBJ1-2; v_call: TRBV28; clone_size: .
cdr3_nt: TGTGCCAGTAGTTATGCGGGCTCCAGGGAGACCCAGTACTTC; cdr3_aa: CASSYAGSRETQYF; d_call: .; j_call: TRBJ2-5; v_call: TRBV19; clone_size: .
cdr3_nt: TGTGCCAGTAGACGACTAGCGGGAGAGACAGATACGCAGTATTTT; cdr3_aa: CASRRLAGETDTQYF; d_call: TRBD2; j_call: TRBJ2-3; v_call: TRBV19; clone_size: .
cdr3_nt: TGTGCCACCAGTGGGGCAGGGGGCTCTGGGGCCAACGTCCTGACTTTC; cdr3_aa: CATSGAGGSGANVLTF; d_call: TRBD1; j_call: TRBJ2-6; v_call: TRBV24-1; clone_size: .
cdr3_nt: TGTGCCAGCAGTCGAAGACAGCCTGATACGCAGTATTTT; cdr3_aa: CASSRRQPDTQYF; d_call: .; j_call: TRBJ2-3; v_call: TRBV6-5; clone_size: .
cdr3_nt: TGCGCCAGCAGTGCGGGCTACGAGCAGTACTTC; cdr3_aa: CASSAGYEQYF; d_call: .; j_call: TRBJ2-7; v_call: TRBV10-1; clone_size: .